This TCR beta chain was captured in a study of CD8 T cells in ankylosing spondylitis. TCRdb reanalysed the 5' RACE reads using MiXCR and keeps one entry per CDR3 protein. The sample carries some 29,000 distinct CDR3 sequences, roughly 6.8% recorded once. On this clonotype: Its antigen remains unidentified.

The V gene's germline CDR1 is GTSNPN and CDR2 SVGIG (reference sequence). V was shortened by 4 bases and J by 7 bases, with 10 bases between the two germline ends. CDR3 length: 11 amino acids. Study results and caveats: Disease-associated clonotypes exhibited CD8+ identity and were relatively infrequent in peripheral blood.

Input material: blood, either unsorted or a sorted T cell fraction (not recorded which). The clonotype comes from a male donor with ankylosing spondylitis or in good health (not recorded which). This chain links TRBV30 with TRBJ1-2; D remains unclear. CDR3 amino acids: CAWTNRGGYTF. In DNA form, the CDR3 reads TGTGCCTGGACTAACCGGGGTGGCTACACCTTC.